The clone carrying this T cell receptor beta chain has just one count. Its antigen is undetermined. The repertoire was sequenced with immunoSEQ multiplex PCR; TCRdb's copy has only in-frame clones and lacks some. This table has over 30,000 clones, roughly 88% appearing once. CDR1 and CDR2 (germline): MDHEN, SYDVKM. This CDR3 is 19 amino acids long. V lost 6 bases and J lost 1; bases outside the gene matches: 15. The data were obtained in a study of stem cell transplantation in POMP-related autoinflammatory disease. Background on the study: Pre-transplant patients had naive-skewed CD4+ T cells and few CD8+ T cells.

Study-level points and caveats: Patients with PRAID showed a restricted number of unique TRB V-J gene pairings. In patients with PRAID, every analyzed T-cell subset tended to show lower diversity and higher clonality.

Source: CD4+ T cells from PBMCs, taken before stem cell transplantation. The clonotype was recovered from a human donor with POMP-related autoinflammation and immune dysregulation (PRAID). The chain recombines TRBV28 with TRBJ2-4, with 10 bases aligning to TRBD2. The CDR3 DNA reads as TGTGCCAGCAGCACTGTGGTACTAGCGGGAAGTCGGGCCAAAAACATTCAGTACTTC. This translates into CASSTVVLAGSRAKNIQYF.